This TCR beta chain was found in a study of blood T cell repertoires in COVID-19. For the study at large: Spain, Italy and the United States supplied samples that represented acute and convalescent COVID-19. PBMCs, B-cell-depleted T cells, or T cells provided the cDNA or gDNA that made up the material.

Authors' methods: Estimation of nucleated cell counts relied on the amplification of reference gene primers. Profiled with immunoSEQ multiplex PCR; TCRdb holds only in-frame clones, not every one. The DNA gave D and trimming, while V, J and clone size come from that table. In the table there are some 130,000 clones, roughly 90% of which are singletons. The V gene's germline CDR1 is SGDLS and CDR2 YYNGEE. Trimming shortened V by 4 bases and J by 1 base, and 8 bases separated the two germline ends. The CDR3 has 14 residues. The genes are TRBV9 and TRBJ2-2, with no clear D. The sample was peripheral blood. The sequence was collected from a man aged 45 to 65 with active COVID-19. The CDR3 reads CASSLTQNTGELFF. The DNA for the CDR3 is TGTGCCAGCAGCCTCACACAGAACACCGGGGAGCTGTTTTTT.